The 19 T cell receptor beta chains in this list originate from one sample, sequenced in a study of blood T cell repertoires in COVID-19. Measured with immunoSEQ multiplex PCR; TCRdb has only the in-frame clones, and not every one. The sample includes around 300,000 clones, about 87% of them seen just once. The sample taken for sequencing was PBMCs or T cells enriched from blood (not recorded which). The receptors derive from a woman between 45 and 60 years old who had recovered from COVID-19.

This rearrangement joins TRBV5-1 to TRBJ1-1, with D unclear. The CDR3 totals 13 residues. Trimming removed 4 bases at V and 0 bases at J, with 7 bases between. Germline V gene data show CDR1 as SGHRS and CDR2 as YFSETQ. The CDR3 nucleotides read TGCGCCAGCAGCCCTGACATGAACACTGAAGCTTTCTTT. This sequence encodes CASSPDMNTEAFF. The variable domain in full, with the rest retrieved from reference TRBV5-1 and TRBJ1-1, is KAGVTQTPRYLIKTRGQQVTLSCSPISGHRSVSWYQQTPGQGLQFLFEYFSETQRNKGNFPGRFSGRQFSNSRSEMNVSTLELGDSALYLCASSPDMNTEAFFGQGTRLTVV.

V gene TRBV28 combines with J gene TRBJ2-7, with 11 bases identical to TRBD1. CDR3 length: 15 amino acids. The V gene's germline CDR1 is MDHEN and CDR2 SYDVKM. J gave up 2 bases and V 6 bases, and 6 bases lay outside the gene matches. The CDR3 sequence: CASRVTDRGPYEQYF. CDR3 DNA sequence: TGTGCCAGCAGGGTGACGGACAGGGGGCCCTACGAGCAGTACTTC.

The rearrangement uses TRBV15 and TRBJ1-3; D is ambiguous. CDR3 size: 14 residues. The V end lost 5 bases, the J end lost 0 bases, and 8 bases lay between the germline ends. From germline, CDR1 is LNHNV and CDR2 YYDKDF (reference sequence). In DNA form, the CDR3 reads TGTGCCACCAGCTTAACAGTCTCTGGAAACACCATATATTTT. This encodes CATSLTVSGNTIYF.

The genes are TRBV7-9 and TRBJ1-2; 7 bases map to TRBD1. The CDR3 runs 16 residues. V gave up 5 bases and J gave up 3 bases; unmatched junction bases: 12. Germline values: CDR1 SEHNR, CDR2 FQNEAQ (reference sequence). CDR3 residues: CASSSEEGGAHYGYTF. In DNA, the CDR3 is TGTGCCAGCAGCAGCGAAGAAGGGGGCGCGCACTATGGCTACACCTTC.

V and J are TRBV28 and TRBJ1-5; D is undetermined. Trimming shortened V by 8 bases and J by 3 bases, and 14 bases separated the two germline ends. The germline V gene has CDR1 MDHEN and CDR2 SYDVKM. The CDR3 has 14 amino acids. The DNA of the CDR3 is TGTGCCAGCCGCAACGGGGTACCCAATCAGCCCCAGCATTTT. This encodes CASRNGVPNQPQHF. Full variable domain (outside the CDR3, taken from reference TRBV28 and TRBJ1-5): DVKVTQSSRYLVKRTGEKVFLECVQDMDHENMFWYRQDPGLGLRLIYFSYDVKMKEKGDIPEGYSVSREKKERFSLILESASTNQTSMYLCASRNGVPNQPQHFGDGTRLSIL.

The chain employs TRBV9 and TRBJ1-6; TRBD1 matches at 8 bases. J lost 6 bases, V lost 4 bases, and 12 bases had no gene match. CDR1 and CDR2 from the germline V gene are SGDLS and YYNGEE. The CDR3 has 17 amino acids. CDR3 nucleotides: TGTGCCAGCAGCCCGCCGGACAGGGAGAACCGTAATTCACCCCTCCACTTT. It yields the protein CASSPPDRENRNSPLHF.

This chain uses TRBV18 with TRBJ1-5; the D is unclear. This CDR3 is built from 17 residues. The germline V gene encodes CDR1 KGHSH and CDR2 LQKENI. V was cut by 2 bases and J by 0 bases, with 14 bases left in between. The CDR3 sequence is CASSPNPKTYSNQPQHF. Written as DNA, the CDR3 is TGTGCCAGCTCACCAAATCCTAAAACCTATAGCAATCAGCCCCAGCATTTT.

Only one count was recorded for this clone. CDR3 DNA: TGCGCCAGCAGCCCCCAAGGGGGGGGTCGAGCGTACACCCCGGGTGGGAATGAGCAGTTCTTC. Residues: CASSPQGGGRAYTPGGNEQFF. V and J are TRBV4-3 and TRBJ2-1; weak D call: TRBD2 (7 bases). V lost 4 bases to trimming and J lost 7 bases, with 35 bases between them. The CDR3 runs 21 residues. Germline V lookup: CDR1 LGHNA, CDR2 YSLEER.

The chain links TRBV6-2 or TRBV6-3 to TRBJ2-1, with 9 bases identical to TRBD2. J lost 9 bases, V lost 5 bases, and 8 bases had no gene match. The CDR3 length is 14 residues. Germline V lookup: CDR1 MNHEY, CDR2 SVGEGT. Here the CDR3 reads CASSGSGRSGEQFF. CDR3 coding DNA: TGTGCCAGCAGTGGTAGCGGGAGAAGTGGTGAGCAGTTCTTC.

The V call is TRBV19, the J call TRBJ1-2, with TRBD1 matching over 7 bases. With 8 bases clipped from V and 3 bases from J, the junction kept 3 bases outside the gene matches. Looked up from germline, CDR1 is LNHDA and CDR2 is SQIVND (reference sequence). The CDR3 runs to 12 residues. CDR3: CASGDSDYGYTF. The CDR3 DNA sequence: TGTGCCAGTGGGGACAGCGACTATGGCTACACCTTC.

V is TRBV3-1 (or the pseudogene TRBV3-2) and J is TRBJ1-5; 9 nucleotides match TRBD1. V lost 4 bases, J lost 5 bases, and 3 bases stayed unmatched. Per germline, CDR1 LGHDT and CDR2 YNNKEL (reference sequence). This CDR3 contains 14 residues. CDR3 residues: CASSRQGGDQPQHF. Here the CDR3 DNA reads TGTGCCAGCAGCCGACAGGGGGGAGATCAGCCCCAGCATTTT.

The chain carries TRBV15 and TRBJ1-4; TRBD1 aligns across 8 bases. Germline lookup yields CDR1 LNHNV and CDR2 YYDKDF (reference sequence). The CDR3 extends over 16 amino acids. Losses at the gene ends were 8 bases for V and 0 bases for J; bases not matched to a gene: 8. CDR3 protein: CATPEQGATTNEKLFF. The CDR3 DNA follows: TGTGCCACCCCTGAGCAGGGGGCGACAACTAATGAAAAACTGTTTTTT.

The V and J genes are TRBV28 and TRBJ1-1, with 9 bases aligning to TRBD1. Germline V lookup: CDR1 MDHEN, CDR2 SYDVKM. Germline trimming cut 3 bases from V and 3 bases from J; bases unmatched to any gene: 5. The CDR3 extends over 15 amino acids. The CDR3 sequence: CASSFRTGVDTEAFF. The CDR3 DNA reads as TGTGCCAGCAGTTTCCGGACAGGGGTTGACACTGAAGCTTTCTTT.

V usage is TRBV6-4 and J usage is TRBJ2-1; 10 nucleotides agree with TRBD2. The V and J ends lost 3 bases and 9 bases, in that order; junction bases with no gene match: 5. This CDR3 has 14 amino acids. CDR1 is MRHNA, CDR2 SNTAGT, per germline. CDR3: CASSEGAGGREQFF. As DNA, the CDR3 is TGTGCCAGCAGTGAAGGAGCGGGAGGGCGTGAGCAGTTCTTC.

The J gene is TRBJ2-5, the V gene TRBV7-9, with 7 bases that match TRBD2. The CDR3 has 14 residues. Trimming took 2 bases from V and 1 from J; bases not matched to a gene: 1. Germline V gene data show CDR1 as SEHNR and CDR2 as FQNEAQ (reference sequence). Written as DNA, the CDR3 is TGTGCCAGCAGCTTACTAGCGGTCCAAGAGACCCAGTACTTC. Amino acids: CASSLLAVQETQYF.

V and J are TRBV11-2 and TRBJ2-3, with TRBD2 matching 7 bases. The CDR3 is 15 residues long. Looked up from germline, CDR1 is SGHAT and CDR2 is FQNNGV. Unmatched junction bases numbered 7, after V lost 2 bases and J lost 5 bases. CDR3 sequence reads: CASSLLASGIDTQYF. The DNA of the CDR3 is TGTGCCAGCAGCTTATTGGCTAGCGGAATAGATACGCAGTATTTT.

This clone was found once. The V gene is TRBV2, the J gene TRBJ2-1; D possibly corresponds to TRBD2 (5 bases). This CDR3 contains 14 residues. The germline CDR1 and CDR2 sequences are SNHLY and FYNNEI. The germline V and J ends were trimmed by 7 bases and 6 bases, with 16 bases remaining between them. CDR3 sequence reads: CASTRENSGNEQFF. CDR3 DNA sequence: TGTGCCAGCACGAGGGAGAATTCCGGCAATGAGCAGTTCTTC. The whole variable domain, filled in from reference TRBV2 and TRBJ2-1, reads EPEVTQTPSHQVTQMGQEVILRCVPISNHLYFYWYRQILGQKVEFLVSFYNNEISEKSEIFDDQFSVERPDGSNFTLKIRSTKLEDSAMYFCASTRENSGNEQFFGPGTRLTVL.

The chain combines TRBV4-3 with TRBJ2-1; 7 bases agree with TRBD1. Germline CDR1 LGHNA, CDR2 YSLEER. The CDR3 consists of 17 residues. Trimming removed 0 bases from V and 6 bases from J; junction bases left unmatched: 11. The CDR3 DNA follows: TGCGCCAGCAGCCAAGATGGGGCCCCGGGACAGCTCAATGAGCAGTTCTTC. It is translated as CASSQDGAPGQLNEQFF.

This chain uses TRBV18 with TRBJ2-1, with 9 positions matching TRBD1. The CDR3 is 14 amino acids. Germline V lookup: CDR1 KGHSH, CDR2 LQKENI. Trimming at V came to 0 bases and at J to 9 bases, leaving 3 bases not matched to a gene. The CDR3 DNA reads as TGTGCCAGCTCACCACCACAGGGGGCGGCTGAGCAGTTCTTC. Translating it yields CASSPPQGAAEQFF. Full variable domain (missing parts from reference TRBV18 and TRBJ2-1): NAGVMQNPRHLVRRRGQEARLRCSPMKGHSHVYWYRQLPEEGLKFMVYLQKENIIDESGMPKERFSAEFPKEGPSILRIQQVVRGDSAAYFCASSPPQGAAEQFFGPGTRLTVL.